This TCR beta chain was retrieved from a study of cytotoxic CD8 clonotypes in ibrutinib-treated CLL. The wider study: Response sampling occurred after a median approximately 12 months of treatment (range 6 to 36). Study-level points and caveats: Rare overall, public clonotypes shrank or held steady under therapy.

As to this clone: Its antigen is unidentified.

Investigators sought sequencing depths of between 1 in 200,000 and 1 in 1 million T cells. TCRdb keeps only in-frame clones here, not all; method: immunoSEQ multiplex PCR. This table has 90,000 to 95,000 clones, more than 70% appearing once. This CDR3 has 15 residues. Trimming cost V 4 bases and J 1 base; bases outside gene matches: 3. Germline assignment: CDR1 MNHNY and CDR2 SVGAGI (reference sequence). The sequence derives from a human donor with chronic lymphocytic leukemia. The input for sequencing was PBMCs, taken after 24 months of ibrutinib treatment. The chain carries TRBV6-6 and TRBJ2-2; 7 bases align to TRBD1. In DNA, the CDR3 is TGTGCCAGCAGTTCGGACAGGATGAACACCGGGGAGCTGTTTTTT. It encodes CASSSDRMNTGELFF.